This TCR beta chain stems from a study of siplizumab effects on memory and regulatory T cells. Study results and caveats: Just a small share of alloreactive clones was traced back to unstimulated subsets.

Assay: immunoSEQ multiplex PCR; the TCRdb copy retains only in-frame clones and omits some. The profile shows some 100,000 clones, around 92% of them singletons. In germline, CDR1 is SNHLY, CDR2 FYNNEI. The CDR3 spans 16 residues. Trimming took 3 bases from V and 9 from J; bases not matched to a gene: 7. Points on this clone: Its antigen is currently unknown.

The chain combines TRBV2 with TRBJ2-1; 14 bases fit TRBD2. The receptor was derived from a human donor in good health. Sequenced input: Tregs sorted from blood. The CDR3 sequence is CASSELGLAGGSEQFF. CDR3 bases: TGTGCCAGCAGTGAGCTTGGACTAGCGGGGGGCTCTGAGCAGTTCTTC.